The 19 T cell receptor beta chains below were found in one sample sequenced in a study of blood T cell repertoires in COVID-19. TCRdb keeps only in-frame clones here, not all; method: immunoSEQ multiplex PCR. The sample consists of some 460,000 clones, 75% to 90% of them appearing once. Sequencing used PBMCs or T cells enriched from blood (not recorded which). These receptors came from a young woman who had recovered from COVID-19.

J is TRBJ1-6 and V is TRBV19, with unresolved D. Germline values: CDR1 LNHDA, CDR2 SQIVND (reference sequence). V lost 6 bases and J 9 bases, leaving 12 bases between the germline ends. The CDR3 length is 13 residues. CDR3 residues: CASRPVLSSPLHF. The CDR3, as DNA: TGTGCCAGTAGGCCGGTATTAAGTTCACCCCTCCACTTT.

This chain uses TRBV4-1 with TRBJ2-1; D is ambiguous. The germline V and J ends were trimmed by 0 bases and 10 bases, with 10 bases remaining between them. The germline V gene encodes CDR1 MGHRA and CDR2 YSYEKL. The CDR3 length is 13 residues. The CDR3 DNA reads TGCGCCAGCAGCCAAGACGTCGTACGGGAGCAGTTCTTC. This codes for CASSQDVVREQFF.

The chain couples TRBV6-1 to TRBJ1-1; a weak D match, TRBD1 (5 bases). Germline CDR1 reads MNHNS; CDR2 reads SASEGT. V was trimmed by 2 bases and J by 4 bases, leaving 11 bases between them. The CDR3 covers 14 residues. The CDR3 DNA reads TGTGCCAGCAGTGAATTAGGGGATAGCACTGAAGCTTTCTTT. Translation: CASSELGDSTEAFF.

The CDR3 sequence is CASSFGQGYGYTF. The DNA of the CDR3 is TGTGCCAGCAGTTTTGGACAGGGGTATGGCTACACCTTC. The chain combines TRBV27 with TRBJ1-2; 9 bases match TRBD1. V was pared by 3 bases and J by 5 bases, with 1 base of the junction left unmatched. There are 13 residues in the CDR3. CDR1 and CDR2 (germline): MNHEY, SMNVEV (reference sequence).

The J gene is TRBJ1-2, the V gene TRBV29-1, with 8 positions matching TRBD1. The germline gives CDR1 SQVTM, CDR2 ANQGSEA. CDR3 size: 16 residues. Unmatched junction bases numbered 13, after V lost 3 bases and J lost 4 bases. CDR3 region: CSVELGTGPVSYGYTF. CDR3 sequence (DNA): TGCAGCGTTGAGCTAGGGACAGGCCCCGTTAGCTATGGCTACACCTTC.

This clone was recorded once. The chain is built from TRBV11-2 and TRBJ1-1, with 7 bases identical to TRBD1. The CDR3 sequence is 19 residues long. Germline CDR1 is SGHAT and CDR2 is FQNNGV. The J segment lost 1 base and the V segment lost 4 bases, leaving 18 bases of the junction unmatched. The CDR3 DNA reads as TGTGCCAGCAGCTCGAAGCCCCTCGACAGGGACGAGCCGAACACTGAAGCTTTCTTT. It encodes CASSSKPLDRDEPNTEAFF.

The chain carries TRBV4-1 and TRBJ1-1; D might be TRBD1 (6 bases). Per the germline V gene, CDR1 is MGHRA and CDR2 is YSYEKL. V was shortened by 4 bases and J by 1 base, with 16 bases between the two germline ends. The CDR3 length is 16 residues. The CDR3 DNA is TGCGCCAGCAGCCCACATATGGGGGACACGAACACTGAAGCTTTCTTT. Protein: CASSPHMGDTNTEAFF.

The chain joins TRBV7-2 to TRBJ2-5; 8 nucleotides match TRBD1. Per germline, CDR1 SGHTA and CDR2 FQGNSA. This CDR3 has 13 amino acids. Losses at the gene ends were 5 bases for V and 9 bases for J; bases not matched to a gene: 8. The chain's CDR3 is CASSRDRNSAQYF. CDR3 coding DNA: TGTGCCAGCAGCCGGGACAGGAACTCGGCCCAGTACTTC.

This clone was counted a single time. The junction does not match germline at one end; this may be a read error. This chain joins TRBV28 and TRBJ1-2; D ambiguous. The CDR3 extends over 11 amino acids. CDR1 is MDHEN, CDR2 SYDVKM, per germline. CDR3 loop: CASSPDYGYTF. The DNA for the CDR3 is TGTGCCAGCAGCCCCGACTACGGCTACACCTTC.

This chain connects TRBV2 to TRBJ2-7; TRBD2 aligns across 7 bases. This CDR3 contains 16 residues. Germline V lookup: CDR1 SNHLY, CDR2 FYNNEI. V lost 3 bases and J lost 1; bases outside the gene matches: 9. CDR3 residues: CASSDREGTLSYEQYF. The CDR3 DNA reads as TGTGCCAGCAGTGACAGGGAGGGGACGCTTTCCTACGAGCAGTACTTC. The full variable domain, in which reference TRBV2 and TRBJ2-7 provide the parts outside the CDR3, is EPEVTQTPSHQVTQMGQEVILRCVPISNHLYFYWYRQILGQKVEFLVSFYNNEISEKSEIFDDQFSVERPDGSNFTLKIRSTKLEDSAMYFCASSDREGTLSYEQYFGPGTRLTVT.

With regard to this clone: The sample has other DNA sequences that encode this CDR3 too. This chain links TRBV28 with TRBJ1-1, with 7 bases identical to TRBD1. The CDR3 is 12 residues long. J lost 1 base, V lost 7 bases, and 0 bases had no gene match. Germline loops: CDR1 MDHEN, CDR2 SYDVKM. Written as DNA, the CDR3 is TGTGCCAGCAAGGGGGCGAACACTGAAGCTTTCTTT. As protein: CASKGANTEAFF. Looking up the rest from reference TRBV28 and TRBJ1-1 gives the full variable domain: DVKVTQSSRYLVKRTGEKVFLECVQDMDHENMFWYRQDPGLGLRLIYFSYDVKMKEKGDIPEGYSVSREKKERFSLILESASTNQTSMYLCASKGANTEAFFGQGTRLTVV.

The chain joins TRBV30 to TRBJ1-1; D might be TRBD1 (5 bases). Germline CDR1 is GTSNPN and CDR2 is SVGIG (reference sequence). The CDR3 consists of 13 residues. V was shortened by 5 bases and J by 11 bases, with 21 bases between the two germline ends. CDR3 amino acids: CAWRAQGGPRAFF. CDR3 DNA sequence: TGTGCCTGGCGAGCCCAGGGAGGGCCGCGGGCTTTCTTT.

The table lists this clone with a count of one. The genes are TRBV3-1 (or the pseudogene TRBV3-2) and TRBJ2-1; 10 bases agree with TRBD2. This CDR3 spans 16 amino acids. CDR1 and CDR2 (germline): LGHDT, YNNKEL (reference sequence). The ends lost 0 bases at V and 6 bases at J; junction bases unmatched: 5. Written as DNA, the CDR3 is TGTGCCAGCAGCCAAGATGTAGCTAGCGGGGGCAATGAGCAGTTCTTC. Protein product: CASSQDVASGGNEQFF.

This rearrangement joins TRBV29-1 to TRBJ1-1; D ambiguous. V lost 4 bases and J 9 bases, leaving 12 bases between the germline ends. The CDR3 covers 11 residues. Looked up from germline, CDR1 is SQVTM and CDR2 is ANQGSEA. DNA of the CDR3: TGCAGCGTTGTGGTGGCTGAAAAAGCTTTCTTT. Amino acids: CSVVVAEKAFF.

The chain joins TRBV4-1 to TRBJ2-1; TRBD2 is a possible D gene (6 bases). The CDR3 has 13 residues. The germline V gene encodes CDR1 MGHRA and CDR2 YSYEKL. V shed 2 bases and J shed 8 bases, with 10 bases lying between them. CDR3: CASSQPSADEQFF. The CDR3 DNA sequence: TGCGCCAGCAGCCAACCTAGCGCGGATGAGCAGTTCTTC.

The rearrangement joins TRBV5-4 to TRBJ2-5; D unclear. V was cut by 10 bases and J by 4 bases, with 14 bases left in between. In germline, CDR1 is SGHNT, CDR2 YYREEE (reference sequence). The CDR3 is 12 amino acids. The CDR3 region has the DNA TGTGCCCTTTCCCGGGTAGGAGAGACCCAGTACTTC. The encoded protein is CALSRVGETQYF.

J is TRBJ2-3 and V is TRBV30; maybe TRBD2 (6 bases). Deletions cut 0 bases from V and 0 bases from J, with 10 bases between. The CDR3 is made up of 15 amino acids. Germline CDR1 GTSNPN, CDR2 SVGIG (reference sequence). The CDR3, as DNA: TGTGCCTGGAGTGTAAAGGGGACTAGCACAGATACGCAGTATTTT. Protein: CAWSVKGTSTDTQYF.

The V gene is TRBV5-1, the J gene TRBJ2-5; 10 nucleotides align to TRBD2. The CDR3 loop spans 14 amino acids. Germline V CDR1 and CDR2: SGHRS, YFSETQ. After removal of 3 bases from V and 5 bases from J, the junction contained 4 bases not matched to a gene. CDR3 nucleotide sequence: TGCGCCAGCAGCTCCAGCGGGGGGGCGGAGACCCAGTACTTC. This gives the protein CASSSSGGAETQYF.

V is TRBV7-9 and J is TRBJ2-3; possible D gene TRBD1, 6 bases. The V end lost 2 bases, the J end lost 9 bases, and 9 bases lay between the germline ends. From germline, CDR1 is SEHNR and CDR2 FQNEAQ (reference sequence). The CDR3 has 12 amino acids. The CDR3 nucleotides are TGTGCCAGCAGCTTACAGGGGAACACGCAGTATTTT. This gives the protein CASSLQGNTQYF.